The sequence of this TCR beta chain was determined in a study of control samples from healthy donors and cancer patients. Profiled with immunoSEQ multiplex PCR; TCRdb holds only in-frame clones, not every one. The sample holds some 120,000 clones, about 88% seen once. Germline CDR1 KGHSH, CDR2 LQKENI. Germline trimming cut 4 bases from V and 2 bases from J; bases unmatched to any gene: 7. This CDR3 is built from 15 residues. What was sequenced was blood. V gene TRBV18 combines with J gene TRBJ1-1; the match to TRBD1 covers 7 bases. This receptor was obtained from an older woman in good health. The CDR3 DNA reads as TGTGCCAGCTCACGATCCGGGACAGCCAACACTGAAGCTTTCTTT. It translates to CASSRSGTANTEAFF. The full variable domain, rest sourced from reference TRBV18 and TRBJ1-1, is NAGVMQNPRHLVRRRGQEARLRCSPMKGHSHVYWYRQLPEEGLKFMVYLQKENIIDESGMPKERFSAEFPKEGPSILRIQQVVRGDSAAYFCASSRSGTANTEAFFGQGTRLTVV.